Each of the 25 T cell receptor beta chains below was sequenced from the same sample in a study of blood T cell repertoires in COVID-19. The data were produced by immunoSEQ multiplex PCR, yet TCRdb's version contains in-frame clones alone and is incomplete. Of about 110,000 clones in the sample, over 75% were seen once. The sample comprised peripheral blood. The receptors were gathered from a woman aged 50 to 60 with acute or convalescent COVID-19.

The CDR3 region has the DNA TGTGCCAGCAGCTTGAATCTGGGGCAGGGGAACACTGAAGCTTTCTTT. Translation: CASSLNLGQGNTEAFF. This chain connects TRBV7-9 to TRBJ1-1; D perhaps matches TRBD1 (5 bases). The length of the CDR3 is 16 residues. V dropped 3 bases and J dropped 1 base, with 15 bases sitting between them. CDR1 and CDR2 (germline): SEHNR, FQNEAQ (reference sequence).

The J gene is TRBJ2-1, the V gene TRBV9; TRBD2 agrees at 9 bases. With 3 bases clipped from V and 1 base from J, the junction kept 8 bases outside the gene matches. Per the germline V gene, CDR1 is SGDLS and CDR2 is YYNGEE. The CDR3 sequence is 17 residues long. CDR3 region: CASSGSASGMSYNEQFF. The CDR3 DNA reads TGTGCCAGCAGCGGGTCCGCTAGCGGGATGTCCTACAATGAGCAGTTCTTC.

This rearrangement joins TRBV20-1 to TRBJ1-2, with TRBD1 as a possible D gene (6 bases). Trimming cost V 3 bases and J 4 bases, with 18 bases left between them. The germline V gene has CDR1 DFQATT and CDR2 SNEGSKA (reference sequence). The CDR3 is made up of 15 amino acids. As DNA, the CDR3 is TGCAGTGCTAGTCGCCCGATGGGACAAAGCTATGGCTACACCTTC. This translates into CSASRPMGQSYGYTF.

The CDR3, as DNA: TGTGCCAGCAGTTACGAGGGGGGGCCCGAAGCTTTCTTT. Translation: CASSYEGGPEAFF. The chain uses TRBV6-5 and TRBJ1-1, with D perhaps matching TRBD1 (6 bases). The V gene's germline CDR1 is MNHEY and CDR2 SVGAGI. This CDR3 contains 13 residues. Trimming shortened V by 2 bases and J by 8 bases, and 12 bases separated the two germline ends.

This rearrangement joins TRBV7-3 to TRBJ1-1; D is ambiguous. CDR1 is SGHTA and CDR2 is FQGTGA in the germline V gene. Trimming removed 5 bases from V and 5 bases from J, with 12 bases in between. CDR3 length equals 13 residues. CDR3 residues: CASSAGIRTEAFF. DNA of the CDR3: TGTGCCAGCAGCGCGGGAATTCGGACTGAAGCTTTCTTT.

The gene calls are TRBV3-1 (or the pseudogene TRBV3-2) and TRBJ1-5, with 7 bases identical to TRBD1. The length of the CDR3 is 15 residues. Germline V CDR1 and CDR2: LGHDT, YNNKEL (reference sequence). After removal of 0 bases from V and 7 bases from J, the junction contained 6 bases not matched to a gene. CDR3 amino acids: CASSQDGQAPQPQHF. Here the CDR3 DNA reads TGTGCCAGCAGCCAAGATGGACAGGCACCCCAGCCCCAGCATTTT.

V gene TRBV3-1 (or the pseudogene TRBV3-2) combines with J gene TRBJ1-3; D might be TRBD1 (6 bases). The ends were cut back, 3 bases at V and 8 bases at J, with 17 bases in the middle. CDR3 length: 15 amino acids. CDR1 and CDR2 (germline): LGHDT, YNNKEL (reference sequence). The CDR3 region has the DNA TGTGCCAGCAGCCAGCGGCAGGGGTATGAGGACACCATATATTTT. It specifies CASSQRQGYEDTIYF.

The chain combines TRBV10-3 with TRBJ2-3; TRBD2 is a possible D gene (5 bases). Deletions cut 2 bases from V and 1 base from J, with 16 bases between. The CDR3 has 17 residues. CDR1 and CDR2 (germline): ENHRY, SYGVKD. DNA for the CDR3: TGTGCCATCAGTGAGGCCACTAGTCCTGGACGCACAGATACGCAGTATTTT. Its protein is CAISEATSPGRTDTQYF.

The V gene is TRBV29-1, the J gene TRBJ1-1, with TRBD1 matching over 8 bases. The CDR3 contains 13 residues. CDR1 and CDR2 from the germline V gene are SQVTM and ANQGSEA. V lost 6 bases and J lost 0; bases outside the gene matches: 3. The CDR3 bases are TGCAGCGTACGGACAGGGTTGAACACTGAAGCTTTCTTT. Its protein is CSVRTGLNTEAFF. Complete variable domain (other parts from reference TRBV29-1 and TRBJ1-1): SAVISQKPSRDICQRGTSLTIQCQVDSQVTMMFWYRQQPGQSLTLIATANQGSEATYESGFVIDKFPISRPNLTFSTLTVSNMSPEDSSIYLCSVRTGLNTEAFFGQGTRLTVV.

This clone is a singleton in its sample. This chain uses TRBV5-6 with TRBJ2-5; a possible D gene is TRBD1 (6 bases). Germline V CDR1 and CDR2: SGHDT, YYEEEE. This CDR3 spans 14 amino acids. V gave up 6 bases and J gave up 5 bases, with 17 bases separating them. DNA of the CDR3: TGTGCCAGCACCCCGACAATTCAGGGGGAGACCCAGTACTTC. Its translation: CASTPTIQGETQYF.

This sequence joins TRBV5-6 and TRBJ2-7; no firm D call. The CDR3 is made up of 11 amino acids. Germline values: CDR1 SGHDT, CDR2 YYEEEE. V shed 2 bases and J shed 2 bases, with 2 bases lying between them. The CDR3 DNA is TGTGCCAGCAGCTTCGCCTACGAGCAGTACTTC. As protein: CASSFAYEQYF. The full variable domain, rest sourced from reference TRBV5-6 and TRBJ2-7, is DAGVTQSPTHLIKTRGQQVTLRCSPKSGHDTVSWYQQALGQGPQFIFQYYEEEERQRGNFPDRFSGHQFPNYSSELNVNALLLGDSALYLCASSFAYEQYFGPGTRLTVT.

The V and J genes are TRBV7-2 and TRBJ1-2, with D maybe TRBD1 (5 bases). The germline V gene encodes CDR1 SGHTA and CDR2 FQGNSA. V was pared by 0 bases and J by 7 bases, with 12 bases between. The length of the CDR3 is 14 residues. CDR3 region: CASSLAAGPIGYTF. CDR3 nucleotide sequence: TGTGCCAGCAGCTTAGCCGCAGGGCCCATTGGCTACACCTTC.

The rearrangement uses TRBV30 and TRBJ1-2, with 7 bases lining up with TRBD1. V shed 3 bases, J shed 1 base, and the junction held 8 bases outside the gene matches. The V gene's germline CDR1 is GTSNPN and CDR2 SVGIG (reference sequence). The CDR3 is 15 residues long. This CDR3 is CAWRRQGSVNYGYTF. For the CDR3, the DNA is TGTGCCTGGAGACGACAGGGATCCGTTAACTATGGCTACACCTTC.

The chain joins TRBV7-9 to TRBJ1-2, with D tentatively TRBD1 (5 bases). V dropped 3 bases and J dropped 7 bases, with 9 bases sitting between them. Germline loops: CDR1 SEHNR, CDR2 FQNEAQ (reference sequence). This CDR3 region has 12 residues. Here the CDR3 reads CASSLGQGGYTF. The CDR3 nucleotides read TGTGCCAGCAGCTTGGGTCAGGGTGGCTACACCTTC.

V gene TRBV10-3 combines with J gene TRBJ1-6, with 9 bases that match TRBD1. CDR1 is ENHRY and CDR2 is SYGVKD in the germline V gene. Trimming removed 5 bases from V and 10 bases from J; junction bases left unmatched: 18. The CDR3 covers 18 residues. The CDR3 loop is CAISNRDRDLRSGSPLHF. For the CDR3, the DNA is TGTGCCATCAGTAACCGGGACAGGGACCTCCGCTCTGGGTCACCCCTCCACTTT.

The V and J genes are TRBV5-5 and TRBJ1-3; no firm D call. Germline V lookup: CDR1 SGHKS, CDR2 YYEKEE (reference sequence). The CDR3 is made up of 15 amino acids. Trimming removed 2 bases from V and 0 bases from J, with 9 bases in between. CDR3 residues: CASSFEDYSGNTIYF. The CDR3 nucleotides are TGTGCCAGCAGCTTTGAGGACTACTCTGGAAACACCATATATTTT.

The CDR3 region has the DNA TGTGCCAGCAGCCTTAGCGGGGGCGGGAATGAGCAGTTCTTC. Translation gives CASSLSGGGNEQFF. The chain combines TRBV2 with TRBJ2-1; 9 positions agree with TRBD2. With 6 bases clipped from V and 7 bases from J, the junction kept 7 bases outside the gene matches. The germline CDR1 and CDR2 sequences are SNHLY and FYNNEI. This CDR3 is built from 14 residues.

The chain carries TRBV28 and TRBJ1-2, with D perhaps matching TRBD1 (6 bases). The CDR3 has 12 amino acids. Germline V gives CDR1 MDHEN, CDR2 SYDVKM. V was clipped by 4 bases and J by 7 bases, with 10 bases between them. The CDR3 DNA follows: TGTGCCAGCAGTTATAGGGGGTCTGGCTACACCTTC. This translates into CASSYRGSGYTF.

This sequence joins TRBV19 and TRBJ2-3; 16 bases agree with TRBD2. The CDR3 sequence is 18 residues long. The germline V gene encodes CDR1 LNHDA and CDR2 SQIVND (reference sequence). Germline trimming cut 5 bases from V and 4 bases from J; bases unmatched to any gene: 9. CDR3 in DNA: TGTGCCAGTAGTCCCGACTTGGGACTAGCGGGGGGGCCAGATACGCAGTATTTT. Its translation: CASSPDLGLAGGPDTQYF.

This clone was detected only a few times. V usage is TRBV5-1 and J usage is TRBJ2-3; the match to TRBD2 covers 9 bases. The CDR3 runs to 15 residues. Trimming at V came to 0 bases and at J to 5 bases, leaving 4 bases not matched to a gene. The germline gives CDR1 SGHRS, CDR2 YFSETQ. The CDR3 nucleotides are TGCGCCAGCAGCTTGGAAGGTAGCGGGGGAGATACGCAGTATTTT. The encoded protein is CASSLEGSGGDTQYF.

V usage is TRBV6-2 or TRBV6-3 and J usage is TRBJ1-1; D ambiguous. This CDR3 is built from 13 residues. The ends were cut back, 2 bases at V and 3 bases at J, with 7 bases in the middle. Per the germline V gene, CDR1 is MNHEY and CDR2 is SVGEGT. CDR3 residues: CASSYISHTEAFF. The CDR3 coding sequence is TGTGCCAGCAGTTACATCTCCCACACTGAAGCTTTCTTT.

The J gene is TRBJ1-1, the V gene TRBV2; D is unclear. V was shortened by 4 bases and J by 3 bases, with 6 bases between the two germline ends. This CDR3 region has 12 residues. Germline CDR1 reads SNHLY; CDR2 reads FYNNEI. DNA of the CDR3: TGTGCCAGCAGTGTGTCCTACACTGAAGCTTTCTTT. Translated: CASSVSYTEAFF.

This chain connects TRBV7-6 to TRBJ1-1; 7 bases line up with TRBD1. The CDR3 consists of 17 residues. J gave up 0 bases and V 1 base, and 8 bases lay outside the gene matches. CDR1 SGHVS and CDR2 FNYEAQ come from the germline V gene. This chain's CDR3 is CASSLDPPQGLNTEAFF. The CDR3 DNA sequence: TGTGCCAGCAGCTTAGACCCCCCACAGGGGTTGAACACTGAAGCTTTCTTT.

The V gene is TRBV25-1, the J gene TRBJ1-2; TRBD1 aligns across 8 bases. The CDR3 has 13 amino acids. The germline CDR1 and CDR2 sequences are MGHDK and SYGVNS. J lost 8 bases, V lost 3 bases, and 5 bases had no gene match. CDR3: CASSEDRVKGYTF. DNA of the CDR3: TGTGCCAGCAGTGAGGACAGGGTTAAGGGCTACACCTTC.

The rearrangement links TRBV7-9 to TRBJ2-3; TRBD1 matches 9 bases. This CDR3 region has 13 residues. J was trimmed by 6 bases and V by 6 bases; bases with no gene match: 4. Germline V gene sequence: CDR1 SEHNR, CDR2 FQNEAQ (reference sequence). CDR3 coding DNA: TGTGCCAGCAGATTGACAGGGGGGGATACGCAGTATTTT. As protein: CASRLTGGDTQYF.